This T cell receptor beta chain appears in the sequencing data of a study of a mutant IDH1 vaccine in newly diagnosed glioma. Study background: Treated patients were approximately 62% male, approximately 40% female, mean age about 41 years. Pretreatment consisted of radiotherapy, temozolomide, or both, with most receiving both.

Study findings and constraints: Vaccination elicited immune responses in 93.3% of patients. Pseudoprogression seemed unrelated to changes in top peripheral T cell clonotypes.

Assay used: immunoSEQ multiplex PCR; TCRdb lists only in-frame clones, some missing. The sample includes 95,000 to 100,000 clones, roughly 90% of them seen just once. Germline loops: CDR1 SGHAT, CDR2 FQNNGV. CDR3 length equals 17 residues. The time point here: baseline, week 1 (first vaccination visit). Stated treatment: pre-vaccination baseline after standard-of-care therapy. For this clone: What it binds is not known.

The sequence came from a woman between 50 and 59 years old with glioma. The rearrangement uses TRBV11-2 and TRBJ2-5; 8 bases are shared with TRBD2. The assigned J gene may be wrong: the sequence end matches TRBJ2-7 better. The source was PBMCs, collected from a glioma patient treated with radiotherapy, temozolomide or both. CDR3 loop: CASSYPPWREASYEQYF. The DNA of the CDR3 is TGTGCCAGCAGCTATCCTCCTTGGCGGGAGGCCTCCTACGAGCAGTACTTC.